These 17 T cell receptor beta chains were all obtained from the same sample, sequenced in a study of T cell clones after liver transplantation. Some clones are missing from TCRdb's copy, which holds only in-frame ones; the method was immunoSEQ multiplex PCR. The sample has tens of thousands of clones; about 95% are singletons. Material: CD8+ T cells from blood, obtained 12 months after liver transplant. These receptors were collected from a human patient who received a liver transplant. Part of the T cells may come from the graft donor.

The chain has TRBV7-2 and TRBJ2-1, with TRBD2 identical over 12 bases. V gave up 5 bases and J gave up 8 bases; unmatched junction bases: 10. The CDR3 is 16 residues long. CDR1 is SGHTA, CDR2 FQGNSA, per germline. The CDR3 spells CASSGHGTSGFHEQFF. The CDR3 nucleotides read TGTGCCAGCAGCGGACACGGGACTAGCGGGTTTCATGAGCAGTTCTTC.

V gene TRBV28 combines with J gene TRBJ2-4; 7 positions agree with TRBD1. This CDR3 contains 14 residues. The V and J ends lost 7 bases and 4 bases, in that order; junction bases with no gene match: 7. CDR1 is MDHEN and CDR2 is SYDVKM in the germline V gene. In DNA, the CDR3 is TGTGCCAGCATTGACAGGGCCCTTAAAAACATTCAGTACTTC. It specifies CASIDRALKNIQYF. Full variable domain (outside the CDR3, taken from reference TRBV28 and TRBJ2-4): DVKVTQSSRYLVKRTGEKVFLECVQDMDHENMFWYRQDPGLGLRLIYFSYDVKMKEKGDIPEGYSVSREKKERFSLILESASTNQTSMYLCASIDRALKNIQYFGAGTRLSVL.

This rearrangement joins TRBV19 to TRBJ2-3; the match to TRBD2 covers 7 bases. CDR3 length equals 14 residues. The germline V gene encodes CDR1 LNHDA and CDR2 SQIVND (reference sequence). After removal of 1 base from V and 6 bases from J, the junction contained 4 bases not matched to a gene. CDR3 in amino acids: CASSIAGGSDTQYF. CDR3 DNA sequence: TGTGCCAGTAGTATAGCGGGAGGTTCGGATACGCAGTATTTT.

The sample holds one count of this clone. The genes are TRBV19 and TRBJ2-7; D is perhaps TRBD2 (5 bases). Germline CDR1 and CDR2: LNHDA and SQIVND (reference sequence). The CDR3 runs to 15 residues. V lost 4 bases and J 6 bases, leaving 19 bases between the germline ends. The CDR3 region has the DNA TGTGCCAGTAGTACCCCCGCCCCAAACGGACTCGAGCAGTACTTC. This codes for CASSTPAPNGLEQYF.

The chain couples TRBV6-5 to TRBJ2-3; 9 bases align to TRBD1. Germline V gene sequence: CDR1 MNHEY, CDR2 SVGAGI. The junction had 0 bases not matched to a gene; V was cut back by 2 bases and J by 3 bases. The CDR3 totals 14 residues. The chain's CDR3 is CASSYGQGTDTQYF. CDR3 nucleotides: TGTGCCAGCAGTTACGGACAGGGGACAGATACGCAGTATTTT.

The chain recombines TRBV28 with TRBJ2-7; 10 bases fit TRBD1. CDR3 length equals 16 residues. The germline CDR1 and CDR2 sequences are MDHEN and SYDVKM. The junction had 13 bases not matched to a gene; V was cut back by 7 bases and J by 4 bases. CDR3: CASTLPGQGGEYEQYF. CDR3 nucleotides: TGTGCCAGCACCTTACCCGGACAGGGGGGGGAGTACGAGCAGTACTTC.

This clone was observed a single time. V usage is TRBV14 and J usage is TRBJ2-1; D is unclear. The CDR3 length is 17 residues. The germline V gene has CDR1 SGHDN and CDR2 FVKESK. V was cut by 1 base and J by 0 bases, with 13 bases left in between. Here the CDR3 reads CASSQAWRYSSYNEQFF. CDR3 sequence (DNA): TGTGCCAGCAGCCAAGCGTGGCGGTACAGCTCCTACAATGAGCAGTTCTTC. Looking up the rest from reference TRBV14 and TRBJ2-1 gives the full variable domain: EAGVTQFPSHSVIEKGQTVTLRCDPISGHDNLYWYRRVMGKEIKFLLHFVKESKQDESGMPNNRFLAERTGGTYSTLKVQPAELEDSGVYFCASSQAWRYSSYNEQFFGPGTRLTVL.

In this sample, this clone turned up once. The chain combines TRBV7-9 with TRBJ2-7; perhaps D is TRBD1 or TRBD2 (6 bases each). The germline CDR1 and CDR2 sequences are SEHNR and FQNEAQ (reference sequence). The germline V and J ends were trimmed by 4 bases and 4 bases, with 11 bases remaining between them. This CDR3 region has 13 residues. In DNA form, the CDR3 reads TGTGCCAGCAGCTCACGGGGGCGGTACGAGCAGTACTTC. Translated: CASSSRGRYEQYF.

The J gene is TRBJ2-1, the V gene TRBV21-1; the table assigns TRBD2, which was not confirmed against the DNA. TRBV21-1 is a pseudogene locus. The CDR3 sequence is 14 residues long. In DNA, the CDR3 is TGTGCCAGCAGCAAAGGGGAGGGTAGAAATGAGCAGTTCTTC. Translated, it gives CASSKGEGRNEQFF.

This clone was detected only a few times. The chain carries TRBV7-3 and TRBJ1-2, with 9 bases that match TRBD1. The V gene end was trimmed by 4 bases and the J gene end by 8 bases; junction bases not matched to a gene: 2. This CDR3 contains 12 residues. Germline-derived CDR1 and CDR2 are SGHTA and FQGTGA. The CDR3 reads CASSSDRGGYTF. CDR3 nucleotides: TGTGCCAGCAGCTCGGACAGGGGAGGCTACACCTTC.

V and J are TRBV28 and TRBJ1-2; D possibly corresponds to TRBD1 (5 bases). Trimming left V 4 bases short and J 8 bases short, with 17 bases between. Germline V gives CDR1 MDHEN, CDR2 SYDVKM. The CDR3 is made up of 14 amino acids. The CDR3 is CASSWDRDATGYTF. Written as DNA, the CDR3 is TGTGCCAGCAGTTGGGACCGGGACGCCACGGGCTACACCTTC.

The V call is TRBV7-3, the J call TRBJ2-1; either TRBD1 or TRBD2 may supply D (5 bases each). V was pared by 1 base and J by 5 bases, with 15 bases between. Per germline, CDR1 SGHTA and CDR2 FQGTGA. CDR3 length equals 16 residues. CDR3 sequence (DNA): TGTGCCAGCAGCTTAATAGGGGAAGGACTGAACAATGAGCAGTTCTTC. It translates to CASSLIGEGLNNEQFF.

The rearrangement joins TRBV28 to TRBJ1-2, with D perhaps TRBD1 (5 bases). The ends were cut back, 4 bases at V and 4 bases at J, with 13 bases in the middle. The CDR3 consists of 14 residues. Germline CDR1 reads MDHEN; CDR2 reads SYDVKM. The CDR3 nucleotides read TGTGCCAGCAGTTCCGGGGACTCGGTCTATGGCTACACCTTC. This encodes CASSSGDSVYGYTF.

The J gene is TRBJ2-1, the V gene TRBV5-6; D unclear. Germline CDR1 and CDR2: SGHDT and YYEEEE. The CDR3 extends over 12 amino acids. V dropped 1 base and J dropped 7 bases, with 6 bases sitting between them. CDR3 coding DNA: TGTGCCAGCAGCTTGACGTTTAATGAGCAGTTCTTC. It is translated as CASSLTFNEQFF.

Here the CDR3 reads CATTYLRTDTQYF. DNA for the CDR3: TGTGCCACTACTTACCTACGCACAGATACGCAGTATTTT. The chain employs TRBV28 and TRBJ2-3, with unresolved D. The CDR3 has 13 residues. Germline loops: CDR1 MDHEN, CDR2 SYDVKM. Trimming stripped 10 bases from V and 1 base from J, with 12 bases between.

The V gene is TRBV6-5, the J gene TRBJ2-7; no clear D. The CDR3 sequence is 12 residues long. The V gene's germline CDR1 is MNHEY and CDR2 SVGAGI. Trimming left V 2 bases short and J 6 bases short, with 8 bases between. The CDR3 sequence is CASSYLISEQYF. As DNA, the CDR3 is TGTGCCAGCAGTTACCTAATCTCCGAGCAGTACTTC.

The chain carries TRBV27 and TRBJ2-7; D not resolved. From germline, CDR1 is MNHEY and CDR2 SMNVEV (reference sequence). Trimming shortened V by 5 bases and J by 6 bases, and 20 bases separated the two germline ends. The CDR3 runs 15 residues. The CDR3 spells CASSPGAAWNAEQYF. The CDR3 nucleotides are TGTGCCAGCAGTCCCGGCGCGGCCTGGAACGCCGAGCAGTACTTC.